These 18 T cell receptor beta chains came from one sample sequenced in a study of shared clonotypes between healthy human individuals. This table comes from immunoSEQ multiplex PCR, and its TCRdb copy is limited to in-frame clones, with some not included. The table records 2 million to 2.5 million clones, approximately 94% of them present only once. The specimen was naive CD4+ T cells sorted from blood. Described subset: CD45RA+ positively selected. All receptors derive from a man between 18 and 35 years old in good health.

The chain links TRBV5-6 to TRBJ2-1; D is possibly TRBD2 (7 bases). V lost 0 bases and J lost 2, with 12 bases in between. The germline V gene has CDR1 SGHDT and CDR2 YYEEEE. This CDR3 has 16 amino acids. The CDR3 is CASSLEAGATYNEQFF. DNA of the CDR3: TGTGCCAGCAGCTTGGAGGCGGGGGCTACCTACAATGAGCAGTTCTTC.

The sample holds one count of this clone. The chain has TRBV10-2 and TRBJ1-5; the D gene is possibly TRBD1 (5 bases). Germline CDR1 reads WSHSY; CDR2 reads SAAADI. The germline V and J ends were trimmed by 8 bases and 5 bases, with 10 bases remaining between them. The CDR3 is made up of 12 amino acids. Written as DNA, the CDR3 is TGCGCCAGCCGAACCAGGGATCAGCCCCAGCATTTT. Its translation is CASRTRDQPQHF.

The chain is built from TRBV5-1 and TRBJ1-6; D not resolved. V was shortened by 2 bases and J by 2 bases, with 5 bases between the two germline ends. This CDR3 spans 14 amino acids. Germline V gene data show CDR1 as SGHRS and CDR2 as YFSETQ. CDR3 sequence reads: CASSFSPYNSPLHF. DNA for the CDR3: TGCGCCAGCAGCTTCTCTCCCTATAATTCACCCCTCCACTTT.

This clone was recorded only once. V and J are TRBV6-1 and TRBJ2-5; 11 bases match TRBD2. The length of the CDR3 is 15 residues. Unmatched junction bases numbered 4, after V lost 3 bases and J lost 4 bases. CDR1 and CDR2 (germline): MNHNS, SASEGT. As DNA, the CDR3 is TGTGCCAGCAGTGACCGACTAGCGGGGTTAGAGACCCAGTACTTC. Protein product: CASSDRLAGLETQYF.

The chain is built from TRBV6-6 and TRBJ2-1; D gene ambiguous. Trimming cost V 2 bases and J 5 bases, with 7 bases left between them. The CDR3 covers 13 residues. CDR1 is MNHNY, CDR2 SVGAGI, per germline (reference sequence). The CDR3 spells CASSYHLNNEQFF. The CDR3 region has the DNA TGTGCCAGCAGTTACCACTTGAACAATGAGCAGTTCTTC.

The chain carries TRBV5-1 and TRBJ2-5; 7 bases align to TRBD1. V lost 4 bases, J lost 2 bases, and 11 bases stayed unmatched. Germline V gene data show CDR1 as SGHRS and CDR2 as YFSETQ. The CDR3 consists of 16 residues. CDR3 protein: CASSLRQGAYQETQYF. CDR3 DNA: TGCGCCAGCAGCCTAAGACAGGGCGCGTATCAAGAGACCCAGTACTTC.

The chain is built from TRBV7-6 and TRBJ2-5, with 8 bases aligning to TRBD2. Per the germline V gene, CDR1 is SGHVS and CDR2 is FNYEAQ. The J segment lost 2 bases and the V segment lost 5 bases, leaving 13 bases of the junction unmatched. The CDR3 length is 17 residues. CDR3 region: CASSKTLVSGMQETQYF. CDR3 nucleotide sequence: TGTGCCAGCAGCAAAACCCTTGTTAGCGGGATGCAAGAGACCCAGTACTTC.

The chain carries TRBV4-1 and TRBJ2-6; D gene unclear. The CDR3 spans 14 residues. The germline gives CDR1 MGHRA, CDR2 YSYEKL. V was cut by 3 bases and J by 4 bases, with 7 bases left in between. DNA for the CDR3: TGCGCCAGCAGCCAGACCGGAGGGGCCAACGTCCTGACTTTC. It translates to CASSQTGGANVLTF.

A word on this clone: Other DNA sequences in this specimen translate into the identical CDR3. CDR3 amino acids: CASSLDPGYGYTF. CDR3 in DNA: TGTGCCAGCAGCTTAGACCCGGGCTATGGCTACACCTTC. The chain recombines TRBV7-2 with TRBJ1-2; D gene unclear. CDR3 size: 13 residues. Germline CDR1 is SGHTA and CDR2 is FQGNSA. Trimming removed 1 base from V and 4 bases from J, with 7 bases in between.

The table lists this clone with a count of one. V is TRBV11-2 and J is TRBJ2-7; D not certain. This CDR3 is 11 amino acids long. The germline V and J ends were trimmed by 1 base and 6 bases, with 4 bases remaining between them. The germline V gene encodes CDR1 SGHAT and CDR2 FQNNGV. CDR3 in amino acids: CASSLAAEQYF. CDR3 sequence (DNA): TGTGCCAGCAGCTTAGCGGCCGAGCAGTACTTC.

This clone was observed once. The rearrangement uses TRBV4-3 and TRBJ2-1; D is perhaps TRBD2 (6 bases). Germline loops: CDR1 LGHNA, CDR2 YSLEER. Trimming cost V 1 base and J 4 bases, with 17 bases left between them. The CDR3 has 17 residues. The CDR3: CASSQVSGSGTYNEQFF. CDR3 bases: TGCGCCAGCAGCCAAGTTTCCGGTAGCGGCACGTACAATGAGCAGTTCTTC.

CDR3 amino acids: CASSLSGHPFDEQFF. CDR3 bases: TGTGCCAGCAGCTTATCAGGACATCCGTTTGATGAGCAGTTCTTC. The gene calls are TRBV7-2 and TRBJ2-1; a weak D match, TRBD1 (5 bases). Trimming took off 2 bases at V and 8 bases at J, with 16 bases between the two ends. Germline-derived CDR1 and CDR2 are SGHTA and FQGNSA. The CDR3 length is 15 residues.

The J gene is TRBJ1-1, the V gene TRBV10-3; D remains ambiguous. CDR1 and CDR2 from the germline V gene are ENHRY and SYGVKD. This CDR3 spans 13 amino acids. Trimming stripped 11 bases from V and 0 bases from J, with 13 bases between. CDR3 DNA sequence: TGTGCCTGTGTTTCCCAGATGAACACTGAAGCTTTCTTT. Translated, it gives CACVSQMNTEAFF.

The CDR3 DNA sequence: TGCAGCGTTGGGGGCTTCTCAACAGGGGCCTCCTATGGCTACACCTTC. As protein: CSVGGFSTGASYGYTF. The chain employs TRBV29-1 and TRBJ1-2; TRBD1 aligns across 7 bases. The CDR3 spans 16 residues. Germline lookup yields CDR1 SQVTM and CDR2 ANQGSEA. V shed 4 bases and J 4 bases; nucleotides not matched to a gene: 15. The full variable domain, in which reference TRBV29-1 and TRBJ1-2 provide the parts outside the CDR3, is SAVISQKPSRDICQRGTSLTIQCQVDSQVTMMFWYRQQPGQSLTLIATANQGSEATYESGFVIDKFPISRPNLTFSTLTVSNMSPEDSSIYLCSVGGFSTGASYGYTFGSGTRLTVV.

This chain joins TRBV5-1 and TRBJ2-6; the D call may be TRBD1 or TRBD2 (5 bases each). V was clipped by 5 bases and J by 2 bases, with 17 bases between them. Germline V gene lookup returns CDR1 SGHRS and CDR2 YFSETQ. The CDR3 covers 17 residues. The CDR3 DNA sequence: TGCGCCAGCAGAGGGGACGGATTGGGGCCTGGGGCCAACGTCCTGACTTTC. Translated: CASRGDGLGPGANVLTF.

The chain has TRBV15 and TRBJ1-1; 8 bases match TRBD1. Trimming took 5 bases from V and 7 from J; bases not matched to a gene: 9. CDR1 and CDR2 (germline): LNHNV, YYDKDF (reference sequence). The CDR3 sequence is 14 residues long. CDR3 DNA sequence: TGTGCCACCAGCTTAGCGGCCGGGACAGGTGAAGCTTTCTTT. This translates into CATSLAAGTGEAFF.

The V gene is TRBV2, the J gene TRBJ1-6; D might be TRBD1 (6 bases). Trimming took off 6 bases at V and 1 base at J, with 10 bases between the two ends. This CDR3 spans 15 amino acids. Looked up from germline, CDR1 is SNHLY and CDR2 is FYNNEI. The CDR3 reads CASREDRSYNSPLHF. CDR3 nucleotide sequence: TGTGCCAGCAGGGAGGACAGATCCTATAATTCACCCCTCCACTTT.

This clone was detected once. The chain combines TRBV2 with TRBJ1-1; D uncertain. The CDR3 runs to 13 residues. CDR1 and CDR2 (germline): SNHLY, FYNNEI. V was cut by 2 bases and J by 5 bases, with 9 bases left in between. CDR3 region: CASSERRWTEAFF. In DNA form, the CDR3 reads TGTGCCAGCAGTGAAAGGAGGTGGACTGAAGCTTTCTTT.